This T cell receptor (beta chain) was captured by sequencing in a study of CD8 T cells in ankylosing spondylitis. Researchers built TCR beta libraries using quantitative 5'-RACE with molecular barcodes. TCRdb reanalysed the 5' RACE reads using MiXCR and keeps one entry per CDR3 protein. Altogether fewer than 500,000 distinct CDR3 sequences are present, around 26% being singletons, with the ten largest covering about 0.89%. V lost 1 base and J 8 bases, leaving 17 bases between the germline ends. The germline V gene encodes CDR1 SGHVS and CDR2 FQNEAQ. This CDR3 has 15 amino acids. Concerning this clonotype itself: Its antigen is undetermined.

General study findings and limits: Disease-linked clones reportedly showed significant enrichment in matched ankylosing spondylitis synovial fluid. The disease-linked clones had a CD8+ phenotype and low blood frequencies. Ankylosing spondylitis blood appeared to carry a characteristic TCR beta motif of roughly eight highly homologous variants. Previous work reported some of these motif variants in the synovial fluid and blood of reactive arthritis.

The chain combines TRBV7-8 with TRBJ1-2; D not certain. The sequenced material came from blood, either unsorted or a sorted T cell fraction (not recorded which). This TCR was sampled from a male donor with ankylosing spondylitis. This CDR3 is CASSLESGVVSGYTF. CDR3 DNA: TGTGCCAGCAGCTTAGAATCCGGGGTAGTAAGCGGCTACACCTTC.